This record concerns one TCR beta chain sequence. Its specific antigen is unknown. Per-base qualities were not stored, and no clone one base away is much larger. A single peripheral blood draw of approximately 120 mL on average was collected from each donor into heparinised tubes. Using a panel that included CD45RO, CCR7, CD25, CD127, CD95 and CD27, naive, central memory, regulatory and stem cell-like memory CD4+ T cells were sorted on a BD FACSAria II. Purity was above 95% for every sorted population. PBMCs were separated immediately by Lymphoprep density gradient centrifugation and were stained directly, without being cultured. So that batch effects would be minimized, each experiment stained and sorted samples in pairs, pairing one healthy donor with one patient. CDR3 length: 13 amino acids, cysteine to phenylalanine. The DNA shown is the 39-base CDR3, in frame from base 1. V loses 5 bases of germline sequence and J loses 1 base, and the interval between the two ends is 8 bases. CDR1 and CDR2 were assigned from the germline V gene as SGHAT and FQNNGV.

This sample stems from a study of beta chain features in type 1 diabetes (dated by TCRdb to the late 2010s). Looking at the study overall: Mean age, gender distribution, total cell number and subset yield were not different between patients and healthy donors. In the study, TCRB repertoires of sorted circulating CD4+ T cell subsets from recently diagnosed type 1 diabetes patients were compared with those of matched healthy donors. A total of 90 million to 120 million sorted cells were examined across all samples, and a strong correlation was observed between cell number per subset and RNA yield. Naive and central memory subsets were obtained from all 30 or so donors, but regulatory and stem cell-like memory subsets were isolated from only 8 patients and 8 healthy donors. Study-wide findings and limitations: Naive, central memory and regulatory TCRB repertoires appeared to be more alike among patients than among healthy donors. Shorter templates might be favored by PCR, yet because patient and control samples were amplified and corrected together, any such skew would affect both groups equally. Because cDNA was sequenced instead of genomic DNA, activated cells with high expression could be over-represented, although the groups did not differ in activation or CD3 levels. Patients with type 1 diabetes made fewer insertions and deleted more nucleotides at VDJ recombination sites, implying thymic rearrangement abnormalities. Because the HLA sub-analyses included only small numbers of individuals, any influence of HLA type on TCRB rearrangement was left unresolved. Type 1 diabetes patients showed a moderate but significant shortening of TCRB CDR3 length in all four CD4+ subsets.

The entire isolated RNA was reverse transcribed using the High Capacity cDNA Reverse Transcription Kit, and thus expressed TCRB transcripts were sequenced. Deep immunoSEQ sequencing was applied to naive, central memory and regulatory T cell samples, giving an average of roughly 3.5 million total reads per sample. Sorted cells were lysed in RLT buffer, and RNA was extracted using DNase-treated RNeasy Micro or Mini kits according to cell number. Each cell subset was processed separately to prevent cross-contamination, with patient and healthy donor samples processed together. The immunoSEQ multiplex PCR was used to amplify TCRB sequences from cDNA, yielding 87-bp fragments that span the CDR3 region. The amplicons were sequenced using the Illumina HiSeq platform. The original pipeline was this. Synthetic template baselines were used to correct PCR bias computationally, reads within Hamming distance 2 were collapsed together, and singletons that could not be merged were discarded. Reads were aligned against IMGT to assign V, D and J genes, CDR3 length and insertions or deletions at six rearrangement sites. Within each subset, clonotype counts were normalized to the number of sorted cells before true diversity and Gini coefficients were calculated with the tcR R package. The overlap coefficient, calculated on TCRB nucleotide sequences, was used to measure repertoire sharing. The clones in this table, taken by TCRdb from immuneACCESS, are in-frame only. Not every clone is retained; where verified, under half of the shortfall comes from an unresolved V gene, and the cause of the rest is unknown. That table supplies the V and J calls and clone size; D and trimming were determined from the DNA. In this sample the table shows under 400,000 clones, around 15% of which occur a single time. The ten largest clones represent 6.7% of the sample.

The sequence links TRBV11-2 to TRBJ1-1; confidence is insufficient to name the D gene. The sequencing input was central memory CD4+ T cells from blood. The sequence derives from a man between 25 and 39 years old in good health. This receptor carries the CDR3 CASSLKRNTEAFF. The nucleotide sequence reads TGTGCCAGCAGCCTAAAGAGGAACACTGAAGCTTTCTTT.